Given below is one T cell receptor beta chain in context. As yet, its antigen is unknown. The data were taken from a study of T cell responses to AZD1222 COVID-19 vaccine. Repertoires were generated with immunoSEQ multiplex PCR, while TCRdb's copy carries only in-frame clones and drops some. The data hold 140,000 to 150,000 clones, with more than 85% observed a single time. Overall study findings and caveats: Among spike-specific TCRs, nearly half reportedly target unmutated variant regions. Donors were mostly white British, more females; clonal diversity possibly underestimated. Breadth and depth of Spike-specific TCRs rose after two AZD1222 doses. Seropositive at baseline were only a handful of AZD1222 recipients.

The sequencing used peripheral blood, collected on day 0 of AZD1222 vaccination. This TCR derives from an adult in good health.

DNA of the CDR3: TGTGCAAGTCGCCCAGACACCTCGGAAGGGGATTATAGCAATCAGCCCCAGCATTTT. It is translated as CASRPDTSEGDYSNQPQHF. The chain carries TRBV12-2 and TRBJ1-5; TRBD1, the table's D call, was not compared with the DNA. TRBV12-2 is a documented pseudogene. This CDR3 region has 19 residues.